This T cell receptor (beta chain) comes out of a study of control samples from healthy donors and cancer patients. Assay: immunoSEQ multiplex PCR; the TCRdb copy retains only in-frame clones and omits some. Of fewer than 70,000 clones listed, 75% to 90% were seen once; the top ten hold about 14%. Between the trimmed V and J ends, which lost 0 bases and 1 base, there was a span of 4 bases. Germline lookup yields CDR1 LGHDT and CDR2 YNNKEL (reference sequence). The CDR3 covers 15 residues. The genes are TRBV3-1 (or the pseudogene TRBV3-2) and TRBJ2-6; no clear D. The clonotype was recovered from a man aged 60-69 years with head and neck cancer. The source material was PBMCs. CDR3 loop: CASSQDQSGANVLTF. CDR3 DNA: TGTGCCAGCAGCCAAGATCAGTCTGGGGCCAACGTCCTGACTTTC.